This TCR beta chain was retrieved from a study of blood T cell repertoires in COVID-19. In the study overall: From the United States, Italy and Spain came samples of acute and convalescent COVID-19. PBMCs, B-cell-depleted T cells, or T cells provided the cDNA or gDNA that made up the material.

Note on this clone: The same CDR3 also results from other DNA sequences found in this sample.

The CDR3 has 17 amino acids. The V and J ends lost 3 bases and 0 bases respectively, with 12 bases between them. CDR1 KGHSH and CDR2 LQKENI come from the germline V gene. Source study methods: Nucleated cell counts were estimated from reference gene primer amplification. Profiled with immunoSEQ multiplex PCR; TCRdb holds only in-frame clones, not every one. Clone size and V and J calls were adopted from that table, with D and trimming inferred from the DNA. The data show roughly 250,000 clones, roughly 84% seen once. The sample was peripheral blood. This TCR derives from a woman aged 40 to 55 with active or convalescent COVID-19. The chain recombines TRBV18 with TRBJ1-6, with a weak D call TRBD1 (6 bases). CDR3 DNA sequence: TGTGCCAGCTCACCGACAGGCGTTAGCTCCTATAATTCACCCCTCCACTTT. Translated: CASSPTGVSSYNSPLHF. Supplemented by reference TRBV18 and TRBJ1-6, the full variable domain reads NAGVMQNPRHLVRRRGQEARLRCSPMKGHSHVYWYRQLPEEGLKFMVYLQKENIIDESGMPKERFSAEFPKEGPSILRIQQVVRGDSAAYFCASSPTGVSSYNSPLHFGNGTRLTVT.